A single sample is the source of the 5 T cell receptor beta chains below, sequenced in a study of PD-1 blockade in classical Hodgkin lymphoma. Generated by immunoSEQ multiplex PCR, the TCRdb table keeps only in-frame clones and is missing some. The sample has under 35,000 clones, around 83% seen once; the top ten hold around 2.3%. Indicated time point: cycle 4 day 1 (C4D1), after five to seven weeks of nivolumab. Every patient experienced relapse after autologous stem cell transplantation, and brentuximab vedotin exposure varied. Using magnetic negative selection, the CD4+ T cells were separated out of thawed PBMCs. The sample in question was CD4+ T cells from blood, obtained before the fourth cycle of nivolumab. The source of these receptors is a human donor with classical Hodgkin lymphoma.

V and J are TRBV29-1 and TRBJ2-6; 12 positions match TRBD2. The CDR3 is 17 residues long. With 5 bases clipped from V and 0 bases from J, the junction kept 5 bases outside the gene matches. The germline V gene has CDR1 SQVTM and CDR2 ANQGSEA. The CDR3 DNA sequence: TGCAGCGTTTCCGGACTAGCGGGAAGCTCTGGGGCCAACGTCCTGACTTTC. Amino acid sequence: CSVSGLAGSSGANVLTF.

The CDR3 DNA follows: TGTGCCAGCAGCGGACTAGCGGGAGCAGTATACAATGAGCAGTTCTTC. The encoded protein is CASSGLAGAVYNEQFF. This chain links TRBV7-6 with TRBJ2-1, with 13 positions matching TRBD2. With 5 bases clipped from V and 4 bases from J, the junction kept 5 bases outside the gene matches. The CDR3 sequence is 16 residues long. CDR1 is SGHVS and CDR2 is FNYEAQ in the germline V gene.

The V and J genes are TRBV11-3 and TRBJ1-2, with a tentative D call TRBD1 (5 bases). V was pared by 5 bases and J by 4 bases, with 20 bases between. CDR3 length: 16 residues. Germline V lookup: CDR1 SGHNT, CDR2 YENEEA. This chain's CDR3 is CASSRADWGLRYGYTF. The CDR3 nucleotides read TGTGCCAGCAGCAGAGCGGACTGGGGCCTTCGCTATGGCTACACCTTC.

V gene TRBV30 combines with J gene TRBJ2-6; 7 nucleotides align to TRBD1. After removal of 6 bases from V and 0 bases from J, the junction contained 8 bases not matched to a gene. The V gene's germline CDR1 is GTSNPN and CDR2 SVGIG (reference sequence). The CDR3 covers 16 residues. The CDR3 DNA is TGTGCCTGTTCAGGGACAGCCTTCTCTGGGGCCAACGTCCTGACTTTC. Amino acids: CACSGTAFSGANVLTF.

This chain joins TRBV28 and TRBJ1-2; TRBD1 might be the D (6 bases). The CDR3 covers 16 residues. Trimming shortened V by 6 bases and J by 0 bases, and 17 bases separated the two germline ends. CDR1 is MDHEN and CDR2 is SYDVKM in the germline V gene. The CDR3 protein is CASRGRSDRTNYGYTF. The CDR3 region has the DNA TGTGCCAGCAGGGGGCGGTCGGACAGAACTAACTATGGCTACACCTTC.